This T cell receptor (beta chain) was captured by sequencing in a study of beta chain features in type 1 diabetes. General study findings and limits: Sampled from patients, naive, central memory and Treg TCRB repertoires appeared more similar than those sampled from healthy donors. Type 1 diabetes patients had moderately but significantly shorter TCRB CDR3s in all four CD4+ subsets. Whether TCRB rearrangement is influenced by HLA type went unresolved here.

Germline V gene lookup returns CDR1 MDHEN and CDR2 SYDVKM. J gave up 3 bases and V 6 bases, and 8 bases lay outside the gene matches. The CDR3 runs to 15 residues. A note on this clone: Its cognate antigen is unknown.

The whole isolated RNA underwent reverse transcription, so sequencing captured expressed TCRB transcripts. Method: immunoSEQ multiplex PCR; TCRdb's copy keeps in-frame clones and lacks some. Here the sample spans over 650,000 clones, over 11% being singletons. This sequence was found in a man aged 18 to 29 with type 1 diabetes. Material: naive CD4+ T cells from blood. The rearrangement joins TRBV28 to TRBJ1-2; 9 nucleotides align to TRBD1. The CDR3 protein is CASSSTGGRDYGYTF. The CDR3 coding sequence is TGTGCCAGCAGCTCGACAGGGGGAAGGGACTATGGCTACACCTTC.